The rows below give T cell receptor beta chains drawn from one sample of a study of blood T cell repertoires in COVID-19. Produced via immunoSEQ multiplex PCR; TCRdb's table is partial and in-frame only. This table holds approximately 65,000 clones, 80% to 95% found once. Sequencing input: peripheral blood. These TCRs come from a man aged 65 to 85 with active COVID-19. Each CDR3 is given with its conserved first and last residue. The D gene is left open where the match is weak. Not all rows give a size; the values are once, few, many and, for expanded clones, a class.

CDR3aa: CASSLVTAVGGNTIYF
CDR3nt: TGTGCCAGCAGCTTAGTGACAGCCGTAGGAGGAAACACCATATATTTT
len: 16
v_gene: TRBV11-3
abundance: -
j_gene: TRBJ1-3
d_gene: -

CDR3aa: CASSFGLVVSGAQFF
CDR3nt: TGCGCCAGCAGCTTTGGACTAGTAGTGTCGGGCGCGCAGTTCTTC
len: 15
v_gene: TRBV5-1
abundance: once
j_gene: TRBJ2-1
d_gene: TRBD2

CDR3aa: CASSERRGRVDTQYF
CDR3nt: TGTGCCAGCAGTGAGCGAAGGGGGCGAGTGGATACGCAGTATTTT
len: 15
v_gene: TRBV6-1
abundance: -
j_gene: TRBJ2-3
d_gene: TRBD1

CDR3aa: CASSPLALYTDTQYF
CDR3nt: TGTGCCAGCAGCCCTCTAGCGCTTTACACAGATACGCAGTATTTT
len: 15
v_gene: TRBV9
abundance: -
j_gene: TRBJ2-3
d_gene: -

CDR3aa: CASSATGGSNQPQHF
CDR3nt: TGTGCCAGTAGTGCGACAGGGGGTAGCAATCAGCCCCAGCATTTT
len: 15
v_gene: TRBV19
abundance: -
j_gene: TRBJ1-5
d_gene: TRBD1

CDR3aa: CASSSRTGGVQETQYF
CDR3nt: TGTGCCAGCAGTAGCAGGACAGGGGGGGTCCAAGAGACCCAGTACTTC
len: 16
v_gene: TRBV25-1
abundance: -
j_gene: TRBJ2-5
d_gene: TRBD1

CDR3aa: CASSWETGTGGNIQYF
CDR3nt: TGCGCCAGCAGCTGGGAAACCGGGACAGGGGGCAACATTCAGTACTTC
len: 16
v_gene: TRBV5-1
abundance: once
j_gene: TRBJ2-4
d_gene: TRBD1

CDR3aa: CASSLVPVSYGYTF
CDR3nt: TGTGCCAGCAGCTTGGTGCCCGTGAGCTATGGCTACACCTTC
len: 14
v_gene: TRBV5-4
abundance: -
j_gene: TRBJ1-2
d_gene: -

CDR3aa: CASSQGAGDYGYTF
CDR3nt: TGTGCCAGCAGCCAAGGGGCAGGGGACTATGGCTACACCTTC
len: 14
v_gene: TRBV4-2
abundance: -
j_gene: TRBJ1-2
d_gene: -

CDR3aa: CASSLDGGIRAQHF
CDR3nt: TGTGCCAGCAGCTTGGACGGCGGGATTAGAGCCCAGCATTTT
len: 14
v_gene: TRBV5-5
abundance: -
j_gene: TRBJ1-5
d_gene: -

CDR3aa: CASSVTGLAGTDTQYF
CDR3nt: TGTGCCAGCAGCGTGACGGGACTAGCGGGCACAGATACGCAGTATTTT
len: 16
v_gene: TRBV5-6
abundance: -
j_gene: TRBJ2-3
d_gene: TRBD2

CDR3aa: CASSYTSRGTETQYF
CDR3nt: TGTGCCAGCAGTTACACTAGCCGGGGGACTGAGACCCAGTACTTC
len: 15
v_gene: TRBV6-6
abundance: -
j_gene: TRBJ2-5
d_gene: -

CDR3aa: CASMRPGGSTDTQYF
CDR3nt: TGTGCCAGCATGAGGCCCGGGGGTTCAACAGATACGCAGTATTTT
len: 15
v_gene: TRBV2
abundance: -
j_gene: TRBJ2-3
d_gene: -

CDR3aa: CSAYTGDSYNEQFF
CDR3nt: TGCAGCGCGTACACAGGGGACTCCTACAATGAGCAGTTCTTC
len: 14
v_gene: TRBV29-1
abundance: -
j_gene: TRBJ2-1
d_gene: TRBD1

CDR3aa: CASSVQGAWTEAFF
CDR3nt: TGTGCCAGCAGCGTACAGGGGGCTTGGACTGAAGCTTTCTTT
len: 14
v_gene: TRBV7-2
abundance: -
j_gene: TRBJ1-1
d_gene: TRBD1